These 7 T cell receptor beta chains share one sample of origin, sequenced in a study of regulatory T cells in long-lasting Graves disease. Arm-PCR of CDR3 regions and iRepertoire HTBI primers were the basis on which TCR beta libraries were built. MiXCR, run by TCRdb on the multiplex PCR reads, gives a single entry per CDR3 protein. The sample includes 450,000 or so distinct CDR3 sequences, less than 25% of them seen just once. Indicated time point: persistent/refractory GD, antithyroid drugs over 5 years with positive TRAb. Scientists built the TCR library using RNA that was extracted from PBMCs. The input for sequencing was peripheral blood mononuclear cells (PBMCs), taken when the disease was refractory, from a patient treated with antithyroid drugs. The source is a female donor with Graves disease.

The sample holds many counts of this clonotype. V gene TRBV6-1 combines with J gene TRBJ2-7, with 10 bases that match TRBD1. This CDR3 contains 14 residues. The ends lost 6 bases at V and 3 bases at J; junction bases unmatched: 5. Germline CDR1 MNHNS, CDR2 SASEGT. In DNA, the CDR3 is TGTGCCAGCAGCGACAGGGGGCTATTCTACGAGCAGTACTTC. This codes for CASSDRGLFYEQYF.

A few counts support this clonotype. The chain carries TRBV28 and TRBJ2-3, with TRBD2 matching over 8 bases. The CDR3 extends over 16 amino acids. Germline V gene lookup returns CDR1 MDHEN and CDR2 SYDVKM. J gave up 0 bases and V 3 bases, and 5 bases lay outside the gene matches. The CDR3: CASSLWREASTDTQYF. In nucleotides, the CDR3 is TGTGCCAGCAGTTTGTGGCGGGAGGCCAGCACAGATACGCAGTATTTT.

Remarks on this clonotype: This may be a read error: a much more frequent sequence differs by one nucleotide. The genes are TRBV6-5 and TRBJ1-1, with D unclear. Germline values: CDR1 MNHEY, CDR2 SVGAGI. V lost 4 bases and J 3 bases, leaving 12 bases between the germline ends. This CDR3 comprises 14 residues. The CDR3 spells CASSFRGTHTEAFF. CDR3 nucleotide sequence: TGTGCCAGCAGTTTCCGGGGAACGCACACTGAAGCTTTCTTT.

The chain is built from TRBV5-5 and TRBJ1-1; a possible D gene is TRBD1 (5 bases). V lost 0 bases and J lost 0, with 9 bases in between. The CDR3 covers 15 residues. The germline V gene has CDR1 SGHKS and CDR2 YYEKEE (reference sequence). The CDR3 protein is CASSLETGMNTEAFF. For the CDR3, the DNA is TGTGCCAGCAGCTTGGAAACAGGCATGAACACTGAAGCTTTCTTT.

This clonotype appeared many times. The V call is TRBV6-5, the J call TRBJ2-7, with 9 bases identical to TRBD2. Germline CDR1 and CDR2: MNHEY and SVGAGI. This CDR3 comprises 18 residues. With 2 bases clipped from V and 4 bases from J, the junction kept 15 bases outside the gene matches. CDR3 in DNA: TGTGCCAGCAGTTACCCCCCGCGGGAGGGCCAGAGTGTGTACGAGCAGTACTTC. Its protein is CASSYPPREGQSVYEQYF.

There are many counts of this clonotype. The genes are TRBV10-2 and TRBJ2-5; 8 bases align to TRBD2. Germline V gene lookup returns CDR1 WSHSY and CDR2 SAAADI. This CDR3 is 15 amino acids long. The ends lost 6 bases at V and 3 bases at J; junction bases unmatched: 9. CDR3 in DNA: TGCGCCAGCAGGCGGGGGGTTAACCCGAAAGAGACCCAGTACTTC. Its translation: CASRRGVNPKETQYF.

The chain links TRBV7-3 to TRBJ1-4; D gene uncertain. CDR1 is SGHTA, CDR2 FQGTGA, per germline. The CDR3 runs to 16 residues. The ends were cut back, 2 bases at V and 0 bases at J, with 10 bases in the middle. CDR3: CASSLADGTTNEKLFF. The CDR3 DNA follows: TGTGCCAGCAGCTTAGCAGACGGGACAACTAATGAAAAACTGTTTTTT.